These 20 T cell receptor beta chains originate from one sample sequenced in a study of cytomegalovirus exposure and HLA in healthy donors. Primers included in the PCR were 60 Vbeta and 13 Jbeta primers. Generated by immunoSEQ multiplex PCR, the TCRdb table keeps only in-frame clones and is missing some. Among roughly 190,000 clones listed, around 77% were seen once. Sequencing used PBMCs. These receptors were collected from a woman aged 25 to 39 in good health and CMV-seropositive.

The V and J genes are TRBV18 and TRBJ1-2; D is perhaps TRBD1 (6 bases). This CDR3 has 15 amino acids. CDR1 and CDR2 (germline): KGHSH, LQKENI. V was trimmed by 0 bases and J by 3 bases, leaving 11 bases between them. For the CDR3, the DNA is TGTGCCAGCTCACCACCCAGCAGGGGTGACTATGGCTACACCTTC. Translation: CASSPPSRGDYGYTF.

The rearrangement joins TRBV5-1 to TRBJ2-5; 9 nucleotides align to TRBD2. The J call may be wrong; the DNA end is better matched by TRBJ2-7. This CDR3 spans 14 amino acids. Germline V CDR1 and CDR2: SGHRS, YFSETQ. The CDR3 is CASSPGTSTYEQYF. CDR3 bases: TGCGCCAGCAGTCCCGGGACTAGCACCTACGAGCAGTACTTC.

The V gene is TRBV18, the J gene TRBJ2-1; D gene uncertain. Germline lookup yields CDR1 KGHSH and CDR2 LQKENI. Trimming left V 2 bases short and J 3 bases short, with 8 bases between. CDR3 length: 14 residues. CDR3 residues: CASSPELLYNEQFF. In DNA, the CDR3 is TGTGCCAGCTCACCAGAGTTACTCTACAATGAGCAGTTCTTC.

The rearrangement joins TRBV6-1 to TRBJ1-3; 9 bases fit TRBD1. With V trimmed by 8 bases and J by 3 bases, 2 bases remained unmatched. Germline values: CDR1 MNHNS, CDR2 SASEGT. This CDR3 spans 13 amino acids. The CDR3 nucleotides read TGTGCCAGCCGACAGGGGGGTGGAAACACCATATATTTT. Translating gives CASRQGGGNTIYF.

The chain combines TRBV18 with TRBJ1-6; TRBD1 agrees at 9 bases. Looked up from germline, CDR1 is KGHSH and CDR2 is LQKENI. This CDR3 contains 15 residues. V lost 3 bases, J lost 9 bases, and 6 bases stayed unmatched. The CDR3 is CASSPTTGGFSPLHF. The CDR3 nucleotides read TGTGCCAGCTCACCCACAACAGGGGGCTTTTCACCCCTCCACTTT.

The chain carries TRBV6-5 and TRBJ1-2; D gene unclear. From germline, CDR1 is MNHEY and CDR2 SVGAGI. The CDR3 spans 14 residues. V was trimmed by 4 bases and J by 3 bases, leaving 12 bases between them. The DNA of the CDR3 is TGTGCCAGCAGTTCCGAGGGCCCCGACTATGGCTACACCTTC. Protein product: CASSSEGPDYGYTF.

This sequence joins TRBV7-2 and TRBJ1-6, with a weak D call TRBD1 (5 bases). Trimming stripped 1 base from V and 6 bases from J, with 13 bases between. From germline, CDR1 is SGHTA and CDR2 FQGNSA. The CDR3 runs to 16 residues. The CDR3, as DNA: TGTGCCAGCAGCTTAGTTGGGGTGGGGGGTAATTCACCCCTCCACTTT. Amino acid sequence: CASSLVGVGGNSPLHF.

V and J are TRBV5-4 and TRBJ2-2; possibly TRBD2 for D (5 bases). The V and J ends lost 0 bases and 0 bases respectively, with 6 bases between them. CDR1 is SGHNT, CDR2 YYREEE, per germline (reference sequence). The CDR3 consists of 15 residues. CDR3 sequence: CASSLGLPNTGELFF. CDR3 DNA: TGTGCCAGCAGCTTGGGACTACCGAACACCGGGGAGCTGTTTTTT. Filled out from reference TRBV5-4 and TRBJ2-2, the complete variable domain reads ETGVTQSPTHLIKTRGQQVTLRCSSQSGHNTVSWYQQALGQGPQFIFQYYREEENGRGNFPPRFSGLQFPNYSSELNVNALELDDSALYLCASSLGLPNTGELFFGEGSRLTVL.

The rearrangement uses TRBV28 and TRBJ1-4, with 7 bases that match TRBD1. Losses at the gene ends were 7 bases for V and 11 bases for J; bases not matched to a gene: 13. The CDR3 is 14 amino acids. From germline, CDR1 is MDHEN and CDR2 SYDVKM. The CDR3 DNA is TGTGCCAGCATACAACAGGGGCGCCCCGCTAAACTGTTTTTT. Amino acid sequence: CASIQQGRPAKLFF.

This chain joins TRBV28 and TRBJ2-4, with D perhaps matching TRBD2 (6 bases). This CDR3 has 14 amino acids. Trimming took off 6 bases at V and 6 bases at J, with 15 bases between the two ends. CDR1 and CDR2 from the germline V gene are MDHEN and SYDVKM. The CDR3 loop is CASSPAGGGNIQYF. The DNA for the CDR3 is TGTGCCAGCAGCCCCGCTGGGGGAGGAAACATTCAGTACTTC.

The J gene is TRBJ2-7, the V gene TRBV27, with 7 bases fitting TRBD2. CDR1 is MNHEY and CDR2 is SMNVEV in the germline V gene (reference sequence). The CDR3 length is 18 residues. V was clipped by 4 bases and J by 6 bases; unmatched bases: 21. CDR3 coding DNA: TGTGCCAGCAGTTCATTCAACGGGCTGGCGGGAGAAGGTGGCGAGCAGTACTTC. It specifies CASSSFNGLAGEGGEQYF.

This sequence joins TRBV5-6 and TRBJ2-5; maybe TRBD1 (6 bases). Trimming stripped 2 bases from V and 1 base from J, with 9 bases between. The CDR3 is 14 amino acids. Germline assignment: CDR1 SGHDT and CDR2 YYEEEE. The DNA of the CDR3 is TGTGCCAGCAGCTTTGGACAGTCCCAAGAGACCCAGTACTTC. This gives the protein CASSFGQSQETQYF.

This rearrangement joins TRBV29-1 to TRBJ1-1; maybe TRBD1 (6 bases). Per the germline V gene, CDR1 is SQVTM and CDR2 is ANQGSEA. With 5 bases removed from V and 1 base from J, the gap between germline ends came to 14 bases. CDR3 length: 14 residues. This CDR3 is CSVRWGLGNTEAFF. The CDR3 region has the DNA TGCAGCGTTCGCTGGGGGCTGGGGAACACTGAAGCTTTCTTT.

The rearrangement joins TRBV29-1 to TRBJ2-3, with 8 bases matching TRBD2. Trimming removed 6 bases from V and 1 base from J; junction bases left unmatched: 12. The CDR3 is 16 amino acids. Germline CDR1 reads SQVTM; CDR2 reads ANQGSEA. The CDR3 reads CSVRPPSGSGTDTQYF. DNA of the CDR3: TGCAGCGTCCGCCCTCCTAGCGGGTCTGGCACAGATACGCAGTATTTT.

This clone came up once. This chain links TRBV7-9 with TRBJ2-1; 7 bases agree with TRBD2. Germline V gene lookup returns CDR1 SEHNR and CDR2 FQNEAQ (reference sequence). J was trimmed by 1 base and V by 2 bases; bases with no gene match: 5. The CDR3 covers 16 residues. CDR3 DNA: TGTGCCAGCAGCTTAAGTGGGAGGGGATCCTACAATGAGCAGTTCTTC. Protein: CASSLSGRGSYNEQFF.

A single count supports this clone. This chain connects TRBV10-3 to TRBJ1-5, with D tentatively TRBD1 (6 bases). The V end lost 5 bases, the J end lost 1 base, and 9 bases lay between the germline ends. The CDR3 spans 14 residues. Germline CDR1 reads ENHRY; CDR2 reads SYGVKD. The CDR3, as DNA: TGTGCCATCAGTTTACAGGGCAGCAATCAGCCCCAGCATTTT. Translating gives CAISLQGSNQPQHF.

The gene calls are TRBV4-3 and TRBJ1-4, with TRBD1 identical over 8 bases. The CDR3 sequence is 16 residues long. Per germline, CDR1 LGHNA and CDR2 YSLEER. V lost 2 bases and J lost 3; bases outside the gene matches: 5. The CDR3 region has the DNA TGCGCCAGCAGCCAACTGACAGGGGAAGCTAATGAAAAACTGTTTTTT. Its translation is CASSQLTGEANEKLFF.

As regards this clone: The germline gene is not matched at one end of the junction; a read error may be the cause. The chain employs TRBV6-5 and TRBJ2-7, with 8 bases aligning to TRBD2. CDR3 length: 13 residues. In germline, CDR1 is MNHEY, CDR2 SVGAGI. The CDR3: CASSYSSRGLEDF. The CDR3 DNA sequence: TGTGCCAGCAGTTACTCGTCCCGGGGACTAGAGGACTTC.

The chain combines TRBV10-3 with TRBJ1-1, with D unclear. Trimming stripped 8 bases from V and 3 bases from J, with 16 bases between. The CDR3 loop spans 14 amino acids. Looked up from germline, CDR1 is ENHRY and CDR2 is SYGVKD. CDR3 in DNA: TGTGCCATCCGTACTGACACATCACACACTGAAGCTTTCTTT. Translated, it gives CAIRTDTSHTEAFF.

The chain recombines TRBV7-6 with TRBJ2-7; TRBD2 agrees at 13 bases. Germline V lookup: CDR1 SGHVS, CDR2 FNYEAQ. Trimming at V came to 1 base and at J to 0 bases, leaving 0 bases not matched to a gene. This CDR3 comprises 16 residues. CDR3 residues: CASSLGTSGGSYEQYF. CDR3 DNA: TGTGCCAGCAGCTTAGGGACTAGCGGGGGCTCCTACGAGCAGTACTTC.